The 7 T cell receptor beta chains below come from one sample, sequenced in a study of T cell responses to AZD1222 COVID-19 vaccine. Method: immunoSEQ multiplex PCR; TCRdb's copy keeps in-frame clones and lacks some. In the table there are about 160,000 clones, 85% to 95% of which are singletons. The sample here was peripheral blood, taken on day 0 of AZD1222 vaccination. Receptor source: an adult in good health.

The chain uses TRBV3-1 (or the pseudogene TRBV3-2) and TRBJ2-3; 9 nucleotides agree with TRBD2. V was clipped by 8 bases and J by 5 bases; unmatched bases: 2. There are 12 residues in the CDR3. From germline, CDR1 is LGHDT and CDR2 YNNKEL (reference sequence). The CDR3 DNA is TGTGCCAGCTGTAGCGGGGGAGATACGCAGTATTTT. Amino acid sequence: CASCSGGDTQYF.

CDR3 DNA sequence: TGTGCCAGTAGTATGTTAGGCCAAGCCTATGGCTACACCTTC. It encodes CASSMLGQAYGYTF. V and J are TRBV19 and TRBJ1-2, with D unresolved. V dropped 3 bases and J dropped 4 bases, with 12 bases sitting between them. CDR1 and CDR2 from the germline V gene are LNHDA and SQIVND (reference sequence). The CDR3 loop spans 14 amino acids.

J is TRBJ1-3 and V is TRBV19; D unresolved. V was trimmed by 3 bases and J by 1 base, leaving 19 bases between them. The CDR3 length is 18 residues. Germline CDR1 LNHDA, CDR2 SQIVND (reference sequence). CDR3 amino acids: CASSILRLQRESGNTIYF. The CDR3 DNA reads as TGTGCCAGTAGTATTTTACGGCTTCAGCGGGAGTCTGGAAACACCATATATTTT.

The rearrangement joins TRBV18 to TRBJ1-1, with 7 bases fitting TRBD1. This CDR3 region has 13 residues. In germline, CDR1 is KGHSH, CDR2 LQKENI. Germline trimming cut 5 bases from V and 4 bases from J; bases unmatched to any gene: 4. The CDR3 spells CASSIDRATEAFF. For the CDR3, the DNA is TGTGCCAGCTCAATAGACAGGGCCACTGAAGCTTTCTTT.

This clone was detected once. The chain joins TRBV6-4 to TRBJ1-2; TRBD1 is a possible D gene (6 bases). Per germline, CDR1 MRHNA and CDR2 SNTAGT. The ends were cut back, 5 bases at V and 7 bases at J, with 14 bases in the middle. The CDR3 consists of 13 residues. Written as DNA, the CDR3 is TGTGCCAGCAGTACCACAGGGTTTAGTGGCTACACCTTC. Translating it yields CASSTTGFSGYTF.

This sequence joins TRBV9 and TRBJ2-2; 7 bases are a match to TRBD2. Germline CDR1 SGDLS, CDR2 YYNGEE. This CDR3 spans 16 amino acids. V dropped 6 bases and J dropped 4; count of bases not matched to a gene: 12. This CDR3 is CASTSLWPGGTGELFF. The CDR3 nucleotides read TGTGCCAGCACCTCGCTATGGCCGGGGGGCACCGGGGAGCTGTTTTTT.

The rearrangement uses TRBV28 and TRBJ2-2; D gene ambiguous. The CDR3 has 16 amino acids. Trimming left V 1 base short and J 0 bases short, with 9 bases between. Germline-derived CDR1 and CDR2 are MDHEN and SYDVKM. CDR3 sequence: CASSLSRTANTGELFF. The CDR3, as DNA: TGTGCCAGCAGTTTATCTCGGACGGCGAACACCGGGGAGCTGTTTTTT.